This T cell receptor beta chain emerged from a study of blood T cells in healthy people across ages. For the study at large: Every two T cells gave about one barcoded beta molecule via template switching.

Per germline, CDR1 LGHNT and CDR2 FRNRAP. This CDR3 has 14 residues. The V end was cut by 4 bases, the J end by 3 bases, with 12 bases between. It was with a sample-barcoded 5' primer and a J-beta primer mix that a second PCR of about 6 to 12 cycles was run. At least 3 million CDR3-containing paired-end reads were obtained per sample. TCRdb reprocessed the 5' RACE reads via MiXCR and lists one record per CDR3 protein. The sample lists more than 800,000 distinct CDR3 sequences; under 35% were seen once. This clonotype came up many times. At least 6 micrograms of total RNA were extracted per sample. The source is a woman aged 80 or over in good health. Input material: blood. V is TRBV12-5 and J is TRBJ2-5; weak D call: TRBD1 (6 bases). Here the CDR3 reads CASGSQGIKETQYF. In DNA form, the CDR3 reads TGTGCTAGTGGTTCCCAGGGGATCAAAGAGACCCAGTACTTC.